Listed here are 28 T cell receptor beta chains from one sample, sequenced in a study of shared clonotypes between healthy human individuals. Clones were read by immunoSEQ multiplex PCR, and TCRdb kept only the in-frame ones, dropping some. The repertoire consists of 170,000 or so clones, with around 63% occurring once and the leading ten covering around 9.3%. Sequenced material: memory CD4+ T cells sorted from blood. Subset here: CD45RA-negative fraction. All receptors derive from a man aged 25-40 years in good health.

The genes are TRBV27 and TRBJ2-5; D is possibly TRBD1 (6 bases). Looked up from germline, CDR1 is MNHEY and CDR2 is SMNVEV (reference sequence). The CDR3 loop spans 12 amino acids. The V gene lost 5 bases and the J gene lost 8 bases, with 12 bases spanning the gap. DNA of the CDR3: TGTGCCAGCAGTATGACAGGTGTAACCCAGTACTTC. It specifies CASSMTGVTQYF.

V usage is TRBV6-1 and J usage is TRBJ2-5; tentatively, D is TRBD2 (7 bases). The germline V and J ends were trimmed by 3 bases and 4 bases, with 12 bases remaining between them. The CDR3 has 14 residues. Per the germline V gene, CDR1 is MNHNS and CDR2 is SASEGT. The CDR3: CASSEGGQGETQYF. CDR3 coding DNA: TGTGCCAGCAGTGAGGGGGGGCAGGGAGAGACCCAGTACTTC.

The chain couples TRBV6-1 to TRBJ1-5, with 9 bases fitting TRBD1. The germline CDR1 and CDR2 sequences are MNHNS and SASEGT. The length of the CDR3 is 13 residues. After removal of 9 bases from V and 7 bases from J, the junction contained 7 bases not matched to a gene. CDR3 residues: CASQGQGGQPQHF. CDR3 DNA sequence: TGTGCCAGTCAGGGACAGGGAGGGCAGCCCCAGCATTTT.

The chain uses TRBV18 and TRBJ2-1; 9 nucleotides align to TRBD1. The V gene end was trimmed by 3 bases and the J gene end by 9 bases; junction bases not matched to a gene: 6. The CDR3 runs to 14 residues. Germline CDR1 and CDR2: KGHSH and LQKENI. CDR3 residues: CASSPAQGAIEQFF. CDR3 bases: TGTGCCAGCTCACCGGCACAGGGGGCGATTGAGCAGTTCTTC.

DNA of the CDR3: TGTGCCAGCAGCTCCCCCCAGACGGTCATCATGAACACTGAAGCTTTCTTT. Protein product: CASSSPQTVIMNTEAFF. This chain uses TRBV7-9 with TRBJ1-1; D ambiguous. Germline loops: CDR1 SEHNR, CDR2 FQNEAQ (reference sequence). This CDR3 has 17 residues. V shed 4 bases and J shed 0 bases, with 18 bases lying between them.

J is TRBJ1-1 and V is TRBV10-3, with D tentatively TRBD1 (5 bases). Germline CDR1 and CDR2: ENHRY and SYGVKD. V was clipped by 0 bases and J by 5 bases, with 16 bases between them. This CDR3 is built from 16 residues. The CDR3 reads CAISESSQGLRTEAFF. The CDR3 region has the DNA TGTGCCATCAGTGAGTCGAGTCAGGGACTTCGAACTGAAGCTTTCTTT.

As for this clone: The same CDR3 can be traced to other DNA sequences in this sample. CDR3 region: CASSLEGGTEAFF. DNA for the CDR3: TGTGCCAGCAGCTTAGAGGGGGGCACTGAAGCTTTCTTT. The V call is TRBV7-9, the J call TRBJ1-1, with a weak D call TRBD1 (6 bases). The V end lost 1 base, the J end lost 4 bases, and 7 bases lay between the germline ends. Germline V gene lookup returns CDR1 SEHNR and CDR2 FQNEAQ (reference sequence). The CDR3 has 13 amino acids.

As to this clone: At one boundary the junction diverges from the germline segment, which might be a read error. CDR3 amino acids: CASSLGRTQETQYF. DNA of the CDR3: TGTGCTAGCAGCTTAGGCCGGACCCAAGAGACCCAGTACTTC. This rearrangement joins TRBV7-7 to TRBJ2-5; D is ambiguous. Germline-derived CDR1 and CDR2 are SSHAT and FNYEAQ (reference sequence). The CDR3 contains 14 residues.

This clone was detected a few times. This chain links TRBV5-5 with TRBJ1-2, with D unclear. The CDR3 runs 12 residues. The germline CDR1 and CDR2 sequences are SGHKS and YYEKEE (reference sequence). V was cut by 2 bases and J by 8 bases, with 10 bases left in between. CDR3 residues: CASSLGPGGYTF. DNA for the CDR3: TGTGCCAGCAGCTTAGGACCTGGAGGCTACACCTTC.

The V call is TRBV6-1, the J call TRBJ2-7; a weak D match, TRBD1 (5 bases). CDR3 length: 12 residues. The V gene lost 8 bases and the J gene lost 0 bases, with 8 bases spanning the gap. Germline CDR1 MNHNS, CDR2 SASEGT. The CDR3 DNA sequence: TGTGCCAGCGACAGAAACTCCTACGAGCAGTACTTC. Amino acids: CASDRNSYEQYF.

The V gene is TRBV5-1, the J gene TRBJ2-1; no firm D call. CDR3 length: 13 residues. Trimming took off 6 bases at V and 5 bases at J, with 12 bases between the two ends. The germline gives CDR1 SGHRS, CDR2 YFSETQ. The CDR3 DNA reads as TGCGCCAGCACCCTGGGCCCAAACAATGAGCAGTTCTTC. This codes for CASTLGPNNEQFF.

The V and J genes are TRBV15 and TRBJ2-3; D remains ambiguous. Deletions cut 3 bases from V and 0 bases from J, with 10 bases between. Germline lookup yields CDR1 LNHNV and CDR2 YYDKDF (reference sequence). CDR3 size: 15 residues. Here the CDR3 reads CATSSQVPSTDTQYF. DNA of the CDR3: TGTGCCACCAGCAGCCAGGTACCTAGCACAGATACGCAGTATTTT.

The chain links TRBV7-2 to TRBJ2-1; D may be TRBD2 (5 bases). V dropped 2 bases and J dropped 4 bases, with 12 bases sitting between them. Germline-derived CDR1 and CDR2 are SGHTA and FQGNSA. CDR3 length: 15 residues. DNA of the CDR3: TGTGCCAGCAGCTTAATCTGGGAGACTTACAATGAGCAGTTCTTC. Its translation: CASSLIWETYNEQFF. Full variable domain (rest looked up from reference TRBV7-2 and TRBJ2-1): GAGVSQSPSNKVTEKGKDVELRCDPISGHTALYWYRQSLGQGLEFLIYFQGNSAPDKSGLPSDRFSAERTGGSVSTLTIQRTQQEDSAVYLCASSLIWETYNEQFFGPGTRLTVL.

The rearrangement uses TRBV5-4 and TRBJ2-5; D gene uncertain. Per germline, CDR1 SGHNT and CDR2 YYREEE (reference sequence). Trimming took off 0 bases at V and 2 bases at J, with 5 bases between the two ends. The CDR3 sequence is 13 residues long. In nucleotides, the CDR3 is TGTGCCAGCAGCTTGGAAGCGCAAGAGACCCAGTACTTC. This gives the protein CASSLEAQETQYF.

The gene calls are TRBV29-1 and TRBJ1-4, with D unresolved. V gave up 6 bases and J gave up 8 bases, with 10 bases separating them. CDR3 length equals 11 residues. Germline loops: CDR1 SQVTM, CDR2 ANQGSEA. The CDR3: CSVVDGEKLFF. The CDR3, as DNA: TGCAGCGTCGTCGACGGAGAAAAACTGTTTTTT.

The gene calls are TRBV5-5 and TRBJ2-1, with 11 bases that match TRBD1. Unmatched junction bases numbered 8, after V lost 4 bases and J lost 5 bases. CDR3 size: 16 residues. Germline V gene sequence: CDR1 SGHKS, CDR2 YYEKEE (reference sequence). The CDR3 loop reads CASSHPRGQGDNEQFF. The CDR3 region has the DNA TGTGCCAGCAGCCATCCCAGGGGACAGGGGGACAATGAGCAGTTCTTC.

The V gene is TRBV5-1, the J gene TRBJ2-3; TRBD2 matches 7 bases. The CDR3 length is 16 residues. Trimming cost V 3 bases and J 4 bases; bases outside gene matches: 11. The germline V gene encodes CDR1 SGHRS and CDR2 YFSETQ. This chain's CDR3 is CASSSSVAGAADTQYF. The DNA of the CDR3 is TGCGCCAGCAGCTCGTCCGTTGCGGGAGCGGCAGATACGCAGTATTTT.

This sequence joins TRBV4-3 and TRBJ2-2; D is possibly TRBD1 (6 bases). Trimming took off 3 bases at V and 5 bases at J, with 19 bases between the two ends. The CDR3 sequence is 17 residues long. Germline V lookup: CDR1 LGHNA, CDR2 YSLEER. The CDR3 loop is CASSQERQGPRTGELFF. The DNA of the CDR3 is TGCGCCAGCAGCCAGGAGAGGCAGGGGCCTAGGACCGGGGAGCTGTTTTTT.

The chain couples TRBV29-1 to TRBJ2-5, with a possible D match to TRBD2 (6 bases). V lost 0 bases to trimming and J lost 1 base, with 12 bases between them. Germline assignment: CDR1 SQVTM and CDR2 ANQGSEA. This CDR3 is built from 15 residues. Here the CDR3 reads CSVEDRGFPQETQYF. The CDR3 nucleotides read TGCAGCGTTGAAGATCGGGGGTTCCCCCAAGAGACCCAGTACTTC.

V and J are TRBV19 and TRBJ2-7; no reliable D call. CDR3 length: 13 amino acids. Trimming stripped 3 bases from V and 3 bases from J, with 9 bases between. CDR1 and CDR2 (germline): LNHDA, SQIVND (reference sequence). CDR3 in DNA: TGTGCCAGTAGTATTGAAGGCAACTACGAGCAGTACTTC. This encodes CASSIEGNYEQYF. The full variable domain, rest sourced from reference TRBV19 and TRBJ2-7, is DGGITQSPKYLFRKEGQNVTLSCEQNLNHDAMYWYRQDPGQGLRLIYYSQIVNDFQKGDIAEGYSVSREKKESFPLTVTSAQKNPTAFYLCASSIEGNYEQYFGPGTRLTVT.

This clone was observed a handful of times. The rearrangement links TRBV18 to TRBJ2-7; D is possibly TRBD2 (6 bases). Trimming removed 5 bases at V and 1 base at J, with 15 bases between. The CDR3 runs 15 residues. Germline CDR1 and CDR2: KGHSH and LQKENI. The CDR3 DNA sequence: TGTGCCAGCTCATCAACGTCGGGACTTTCCTACGAGCAGTACTTC. It is translated as CASSSTSGLSYEQYF.

The rearrangement links TRBV2 to TRBJ2-1; D may be TRBD1 or TRBD2 (6 bases each). This CDR3 comprises 15 residues. Germline CDR1 reads SNHLY; CDR2 reads FYNNEI. Trimming took off 5 bases at V and 5 bases at J, with 16 bases between the two ends. CDR3 DNA sequence: TGTGCCAGCAGTCGTCGAATGGGGGGCCACAATGAGCAGTTCTTC. Protein sequence: CASSRRMGGHNEQFF.

V and J are TRBV6-5 and TRBJ2-7; 7 bases line up with TRBD1. The trim removed 6 bases at V and 2 bases at J, leaving 4 bases unmatched. Germline assignment: CDR1 MNHEY and CDR2 SVGAGI. The CDR3 runs to 13 residues. The CDR3 coding sequence is TGTGCCAGCAGCAGGGGGTTTGCCTACGAGCAGTACTTC. Amino acid sequence: CASSRGFAYEQYF.

The CDR3 reads CASSDRGRTEAFF. CDR3 nucleotides: TGTGCCAGCAGTGACAGGGGGCGAACTGAAGCTTTCTTT. The V call is TRBV6-1, the J call TRBJ1-1, with TRBD1 identical over 8 bases. The CDR3 is 13 amino acids. The V gene's germline CDR1 is MNHNS and CDR2 SASEGT. After removal of 3 bases from V and 5 bases from J, the junction contained 2 bases not matched to a gene.

The table lists this clone with a count of one. Other DNA variants within this sample encode the same CDR3. This chain uses TRBV5-6 with TRBJ2-7, with D perhaps matching TRBD1 (5 bases). The CDR3 loop spans 12 amino acids. Trimming cost V 4 bases and J 2 bases, with 7 bases left between them. The germline gives CDR1 SGHDT, CDR2 YYEEEE. The CDR3 loop is CASSLDTYEQYF. The CDR3, as DNA: TGTGCCAGCAGCCTGGACACCTACGAGCAGTACTTC. The full variable domain, rest sourced from reference TRBV5-6 and TRBJ2-7, is DAGVTQSPTHLIKTRGQQVTLRCSPKSGHDTVSWYQQALGQGPQFIFQYYEEEERQRGNFPDRFSGHQFPNYSSELNVNALLLGDSALYLCASSLDTYEQYFGPGTRLTVT.

This chain links TRBV7-8 with TRBJ2-2, with D perhaps assigned TRBD1 or TRBD2 (5 bases each). CDR1 SGHVS and CDR2 FQNEAQ come from the germline V gene. This CDR3 has 14 amino acids. Trimming took 6 bases from V and 4 from J, leaving 12 bases between them. CDR3 residues: CASRRDVLTGELFF. The CDR3 DNA sequence: TGTGCCAGCAGAAGGGACGTCCTCACCGGGGAGCTGTTTTTT.

Only a few counts were recorded for this clone. This rearrangement joins TRBV2 to TRBJ2-1; D may correspond to TRBD1 or TRBD2 (5 bases each). Germline loops: CDR1 SNHLY, CDR2 FYNNEI. The CDR3 has 11 amino acids. Trimming cost V 6 bases and J 6 bases, with 6 bases left between them. The CDR3 nucleotides are TGTGCCAGCAGGGGGACCAATGAGCAGTTCTTC. Protein sequence: CASRGTNEQFF.

The gene calls are TRBV15 and TRBJ2-6; D is unresolved. Germline-derived CDR1 and CDR2 are LNHNV and YYDKDF (reference sequence). Trimming cost V 1 base and J 2 bases, with 6 bases left between them. CDR3 size: 15 residues. CDR3 protein: CATSRAGPGANVLTF. As DNA, the CDR3 is TGTGCCACCAGCAGAGCAGGTCCTGGGGCCAACGTCCTGACTTTC.